Listed below are T cell receptor beta chains from one sample, sequenced in a study of a mutant IDH1 vaccine in newly diagnosed glioma. What these receptors recognize is not known. Assay: immunoSEQ multiplex PCR; the TCRdb copy retains only in-frame clones and omits some. The data contain over 75,000 clones, around four fifths of them singletons. The sample was PBMCs, taken from a glioma patient whose treatment included an IDH1 peptide vaccine. These receptor sequences come from a man between 35 and 55 years old with glioma. Each CDR3 is given with its conserved first and last residue. A D gene is named only where the DNA matches it firmly. Part of the rows lack a size; the others show once, few, many or a class for expanded clones.

V	size	J	D	CDR3	DNA
TRBV19	.	TRBJ2-3	.	CASRTGGVITDTQYF	TGTGCCAGTAGGACAGGAGGGGTGATCACAGATACGCAGTATTTT
TRBV4-2	.	TRBJ2-3	.	CASSQLNRGGDTQYF	TGTGCCAGCAGCCAACTTAACAGGGGGGGGGATACGCAGTATTTT
TRBV7-2	.	TRBJ1-3	TRBD1	CASSFDRVRNTIYF	TGTGCCAGCAGCTTTGACAGGGTCCGAAACACCATATATTTT
TRBV4-3	.	TRBJ2-7	.	CASSQGVGEQYF	TGCGCCAGCAGCCAGGGGGTGGGTGAGCAGTACTTC
TRBV15	.	TRBJ1-2	TRBD1	CATSRDGTGGLYGYTF	TGTGCCACCAGCAGAGATGGGACAGGGGGTCTCTATGGCTACACCTTC
TRBV2	.	TRBJ1-1	.	CASSVDVITEAFF	TGTGCCAGCAGTGTAGACGTAATAACTGAAGCTTTCTTT
TRBV21-1	.	TRBJ2-1	.	CASSTSGGPFCFDEQFF	TGTGCCAGCAGCACTAGCGGGGGCCCCTTTTGTTTTGATGAGCAGTTCTTC
TRBV30	.	TRBJ2-5	TRBD2	CAWSAGLAGDEQYF	TGTGCCTGGAGCGCGGGACTAGCGGGAGATGAGCAGTACTTC
TRBV28	.	TRBJ2-3	.	CASSPRFRDTDTQYF	TGTGCCAGCAGTCCCCGGTTTCGTGACACAGATACGCAGTATTTT
TRBV9	.	TRBJ2-7	TRBD2	CASSVSGGWDEQYF	TGTGCCAGCAGCGTTAGCGGGGGTTGGGACGAGCAGTACTTC
TRBV7-3	.	TRBJ2-5	.	CASSLWSTPGETQYF	TGTGCCAGCAGCTTATGGTCGACCCCGGGGGAGACCCAGTACTTC
TRBV27	few	TRBJ2-1	.	CASSLSSHNEQFF	TGTGCCAGCAGTTTAAGCAGCCACAATGAGCAGTTCTTC
TRBV7-2	.	TRBJ2-5	.	CASSLASGARETQYF	TGTGCCAGCAGCTTAGCGAGTGGGGCGCGGGAGACCCAGTACTTC
TRBV6-1	.	TRBJ1-1	.	CASSEAYSYTEAFF	TGTGCCAGCAGTGAAGCCTACAGCTACACTGAAGCTTTCTTT
TRBV21-1	.	TRBJ1-2	.	CASSKQRLSWTYGYTF	TGTGCCAGCAGCAAACAAAGACTCTCTTGGACCTATGGCTACACCTTC
TRBV15	.	TRBJ2-7	.	CATSRDLLAGSYEQYF	TGTGCCACCAGCAGGGACCTACTTGCGGGATCCTACGAGCAGTACTTC
TRBV30	few	TRBJ1-5	.	CAWSAPGGNQPQHF	TGTGCCTGGAGTGCGCCAGGGGGCAATCAGCCCCAGCATTTT
TRBV7-9	.	TRBJ1-4	.	CASSPGANEKLFF	TGTGCCAGCAGCCCCGGGGCTAATGAAAAACTGTTTTTT
TRBV6-5	.	TRBJ1-4	.	CASSYGEKLFF	TGTGCCAGCAGTTATGGGGAAAAACTGTTTTTT
TRBV20-1	.	TRBJ2-5	.	CSPGQQETQYF	TGCAGTCCAGGACAGCAAGAGACCCAGTACTTC
TRBV5-1	.	TRBJ2-1	TRBD2	CASSNLAGAGEQFF	TGCGCCAGCAGCAACTTAGCGGGAGCGGGTGAGCAGTTCTTC
TRBV20-1	.	TRBJ2-7	.	CSAGRAYEQYF	TGCAGTGCTGGACGGGCCTACGAGCAGTACTTC
TRBV7-8	.	TRBJ2-5	.	CASSFQYMGLEETQYF	TGTGCCAGCAGCTTTCAATACATGGGCTTGGAGGAGACCCAGTACTTC
TRBV6-5	.	TRBJ1-1	.	CASSYSRSGRGTEAFF	TGTGCCAGCAGTTACTCGCGGTCGGGGCGAGGGACTGAAGCTTTCTTT
TRBV28	.	TRBJ2-7	.	CASSPPTRRSYEQYF	TGTGCCAGCAGCCCACCCACAAGGCGGTCCTACGAGCAGTACTTC
TRBV7-3	.	TRBJ2-3	TRBD1	CASSLRGQVTDTQYF	TGTGCCAGCAGCTTAAGAGGACAGGTCACAGATACGCAGTATTTT
TRBV29-1	.	TRBJ2-4	.	CSVRSGENIQYF	TGCAGCGTTCGGTCCGGGGAAAACATTCAGTACTTC
TRBV6-5	once	TRBJ1-2	.	CASRSDSLYGYTF	TGTGCCAGCAGGTCGGACAGCCTCTATGGCTACACCTTC
TRBV7-8	few	TRBJ1-5	.	CASSLGNQPQHF	TGTGCCAGCAGCTTGGGCAATCAGCCCCAGCATTTT
TRBV5-5	.	TRBJ2-3	.	CASSLFGPVRGGNTDTQYF	TGTGCCAGCAGCTTGTTCGGGCCCGTCAGGGGGGGAAACACAGATACGCAGTATTTT
TRBV6-1	.	TRBJ2-1	TRBD2	CASKSGGRGDEQFF	TGTGCCAGCAAATCTGGCGGGAGAGGGGATGAGCAGTTCTTC
TRBV7-2	few	TRBJ2-7	TRBD2	CASSLGGRAGKIEQYF	TGTGCCAGCAGCTTAGGGGGCCGAGCGGGGAAAATCGAGCAGTACTTC
TRBV18	.	TRBJ1-1	.	CASSPFVVPGDTEAFF	TGTGCCAGCTCACCATTCGTGGTACCGGGCGACACTGAAGCTTTCTTT
TRBV5-1	.	TRBJ1-1	.	CASSPGTSTGEAFF	TGCGCCAGCAGCCCCGGGACATCAACAGGGGAAGCTTTCTTT
TRBV30	few	TRBJ1-5	TRBD1	CAWRSGTGGTQPQHF	TGTGCCTGGAGGTCCGGGACAGGGGGAACTCAGCCCCAGCATTTT
TRBV30	.	TRBJ2-5	.	CAWSGWGETQYF	TGTGCCTGGAGTGGATGGGGAGAGACCCAGTACTTC
TRBV6-1	.	TRBJ2-7	.	CASREGLGQYF	TGTGCCAGCAGAGAGGGGTTGGGACAGTACTTC
TRBV4-2	.	TRBJ2-2	.	CASSQVPVSNTGELFF	TGTGCCAGCAGCCAAGTTCCCGTTTCGAACACCGGGGAGCTGTTTTTT
TRBV4-2	few	TRBJ2-1	.	CASSQGNRDSVNEQFF	TGTGCCAGCAGCCAAGGAAACCGGGACTCCGTAAATGAGCAGTTCTTC
TRBV28	.	TRBJ1-1	.	CASRTPAEAFF	TGTGCCAGCAGAACCCCGGCTGAAGCTTTCTTT
TRBV15	.	TRBJ2-5	.	CATSKGLKYQETQYF	TGTGCCACCAGCAAGGGACTGAAGTACCAAGAGACCCAGTACTTC
TRBV6-5	.	TRBJ1-3	.	CASSNILSGNTIYF	TGTGCCAGCAGCAACATCCTCTCTGGAAACACCATATATTTT
TRBV2	.	TRBJ2-2	TRBD1	CASTSDRATGELFF	TGTGCCAGCACTTCGGACAGGGCCACCGGGGAGCTGTTTTTT
TRBV27	.	TRBJ1-1	TRBD1	CASSLRDRGNTEAFF	TGTGCCAGCAGTTTAAGGGACAGGGGGAACACTGAAGCTTTCTTT
TRBV7-8	.	TRBJ1-4	.	CASSLGGSREKLFF	TGTGCCAGCAGCTTAGGAGGGTCTCGGGAAAAACTGTTTTTT
TRBV18	once	TRBJ1-2	.	CASSPLDSYGYTF	TGTGCCAGCTCACCACTAGACAGCTATGGCTACACCTTC
TRBV5-1	once	TRBJ1-3	TRBD1	CASSLAVGTEGNTIYF	TGCGCCAGCAGCTTGGCCGTAGGGACAGAAGGAAACACCATATATTTT
TRBV9	once	TRBJ2-7	TRBD1	CASSEGGTGVYEQYF	TGTGCCAGCAGCGAAGGTGGGACAGGGGTCTACGAGCAGTACTTC
TRBV5-6	.	TRBJ2-7	TRBD2	CASNRGGGEGQYF	TGTGCCAGCAACCGTGGGGGAGGGGAGGGGCAGTACTTC
TRBV7-2	.	TRBJ1-1	.	CASSRYTEAFF	TGTGCCAGCAGCCGTTACACTGAAGCTTTCTTT
TRBV7-9	.	TRBJ1-5	.	CASSRVLTDSGNQPQHF	TGTGCCAGCAGCCGCGTTCTCACGGACAGCGGCAATCAGCCCCAGCATTTT